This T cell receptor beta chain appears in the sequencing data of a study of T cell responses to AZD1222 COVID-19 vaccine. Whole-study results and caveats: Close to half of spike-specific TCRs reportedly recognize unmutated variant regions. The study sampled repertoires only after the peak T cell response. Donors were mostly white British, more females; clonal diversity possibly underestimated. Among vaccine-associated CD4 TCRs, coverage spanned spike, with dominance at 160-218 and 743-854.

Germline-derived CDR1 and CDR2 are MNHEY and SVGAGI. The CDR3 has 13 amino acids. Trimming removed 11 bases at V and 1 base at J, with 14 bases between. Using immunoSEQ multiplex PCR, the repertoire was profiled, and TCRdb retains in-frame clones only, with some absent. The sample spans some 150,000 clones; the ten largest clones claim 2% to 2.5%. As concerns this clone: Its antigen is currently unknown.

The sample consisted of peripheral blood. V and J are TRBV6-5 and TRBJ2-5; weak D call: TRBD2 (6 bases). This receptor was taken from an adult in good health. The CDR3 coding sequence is TGTGCCCTTAGGGAGGTATTCCAAGAGACCCAGTACTTC. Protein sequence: CALREVFQETQYF.